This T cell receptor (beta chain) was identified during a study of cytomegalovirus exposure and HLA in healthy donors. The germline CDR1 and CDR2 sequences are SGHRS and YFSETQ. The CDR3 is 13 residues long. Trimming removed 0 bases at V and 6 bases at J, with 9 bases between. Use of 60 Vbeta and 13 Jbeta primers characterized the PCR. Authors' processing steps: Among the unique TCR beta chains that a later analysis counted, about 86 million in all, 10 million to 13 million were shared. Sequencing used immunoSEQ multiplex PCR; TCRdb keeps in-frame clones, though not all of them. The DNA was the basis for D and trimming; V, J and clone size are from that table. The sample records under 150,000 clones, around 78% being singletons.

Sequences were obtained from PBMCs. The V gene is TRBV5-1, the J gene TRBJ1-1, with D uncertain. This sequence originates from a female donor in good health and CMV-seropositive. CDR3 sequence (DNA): TGCGCCAGCAGCTTGGACGGAGGCGCTGAAGCTTTCTTT. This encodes CASSLDGGAEAFF. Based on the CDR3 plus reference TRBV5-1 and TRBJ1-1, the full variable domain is KAGVTQTPRYLIKTRGQQVTLSCSPISGHRSVSWYQQTPGQGLQFLFEYFSETQRNKGNFPGRFSGRQFSNSRSEMNVSTLELGDSALYLCASSLDGGAEAFFGQGTRLTVV.